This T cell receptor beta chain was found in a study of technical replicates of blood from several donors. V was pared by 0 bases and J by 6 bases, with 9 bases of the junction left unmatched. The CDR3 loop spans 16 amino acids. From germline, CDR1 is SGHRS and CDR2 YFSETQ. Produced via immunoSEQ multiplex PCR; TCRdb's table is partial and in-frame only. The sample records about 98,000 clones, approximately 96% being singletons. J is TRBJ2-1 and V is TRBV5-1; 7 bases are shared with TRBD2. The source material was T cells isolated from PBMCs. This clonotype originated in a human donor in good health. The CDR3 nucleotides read TGCGCCAGCAGCTTGGCCGGACTAGGGTGGGGCAATGAGCAGTTCTTC. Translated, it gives CASSLAGLGWGNEQFF.